This T cell receptor beta chain was sequenced for a study of T cell changes during pregnancy in multiple sclerosis. Clones were read by immunoSEQ multiplex PCR, and TCRdb kept only the in-frame ones, dropping some. The sample has about 68,000 clones; around 92% are singletons. Germline V gene lookup returns CDR1 MNHEY and CDR2 SVGAGI. The CDR3 has 14 residues. V was trimmed by 8 bases and J by 5 bases, leaving 19 bases between them. The TCR sequence derives from a female donor in good health, enrolled as a control in a pregnancy study. V gene TRBV6-5 combines with J gene TRBJ2-7; weak D call: TRBD1 (6 bases). The starting material was peripheral blood, obtained in the second trimester of pregnancy. This CDR3 reads CASSRQALPNEQYF. The CDR3 DNA reads TGTGCCAGCTCTCGACAGGCCCTTCCCAACGAGCAGTACTTC.